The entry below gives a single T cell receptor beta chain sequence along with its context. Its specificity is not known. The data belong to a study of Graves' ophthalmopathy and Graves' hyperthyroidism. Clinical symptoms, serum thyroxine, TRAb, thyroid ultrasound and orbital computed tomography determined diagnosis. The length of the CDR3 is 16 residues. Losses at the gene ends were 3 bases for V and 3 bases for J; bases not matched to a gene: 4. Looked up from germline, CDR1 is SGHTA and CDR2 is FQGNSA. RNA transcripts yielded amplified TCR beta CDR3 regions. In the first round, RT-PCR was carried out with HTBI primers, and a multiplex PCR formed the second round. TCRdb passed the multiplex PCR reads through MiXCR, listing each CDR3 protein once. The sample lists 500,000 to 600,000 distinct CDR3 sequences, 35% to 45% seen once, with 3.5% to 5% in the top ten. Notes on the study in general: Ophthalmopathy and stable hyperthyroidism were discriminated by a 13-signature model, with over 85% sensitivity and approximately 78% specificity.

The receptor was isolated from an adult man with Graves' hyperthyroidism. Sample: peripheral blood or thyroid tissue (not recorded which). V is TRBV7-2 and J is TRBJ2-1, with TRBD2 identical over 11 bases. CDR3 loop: CASSLGSGGGYNEQFF. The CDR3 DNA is TGTGCCAGCAGCTTGGGTAGCGGGGGGGGCTACAATGAGCAGTTCTTC.